The rows below give T cell receptor beta chains drawn from one sample of a study of post-analysis software for immune sequencing data. One entry per CDR3 protein, called by TCRdb with MiXCR from the PCR reads. The table records hundreds of thousands of distinct CDR3 sequences, 30% of them present only once. The material sequenced was blood. The receptors here all came from a girl between 10 and 17 years old with multiple sclerosis. Each CDR3 is given with its conserved first and last residue. A D gene is named only where the DNA matches it firmly. Not all rows give a size; the values are once, few, many and, for expanded clones, a class.

TRBV20-1	.	.	TRBJ2-5	TGCAGTGCTAGAGTTCGACGGGTCCAAGAGACCCAGTACTTC	CSARVRRVQETQYF
TRBV7-2	few	TRBD2	TRBJ2-5	TGCGCCAGCAGCTTGCGACTAGCGGGAGGGCCTGAGACCCAGTACTTC	CASSLRLAGGPETQYF
TRBV28	few	.	TRBJ2-3	TGTGCCAGCAGTTTAAGGCGCACCTTGGATACGCAGTATTTT	CASSLRRTLDTQYF
TRBV6-2/TRBV6-3	few	.	TRBJ2-1	TGTGCCAGCAGTAACCACAATGAGCAGTTCTTC	CASSNHNEQFF
TRBV20-1	.	.	TRBJ2-6	TGCAGTGCTGTGAAGAGCCGCTCTGGGGCCAACGTCCTGACTTTC	CSAVKSRSGANVLTF
TRBV2	.	.	TRBJ2-7	TGTGCCAGCAGTGAAGAGGGGCTGGCCTACGAGCAGTACTTC	CASSEEGLAYEQYF
TRBV6-5	few	.	TRBJ2-7	TGTGCCAGCAGTCCCTACGGGGTGGGCGAGCAGTACTTC	CASSPYGVGEQYF
TRBV7-2	.	TRBD1	TRBJ2-2	TGTGCCAGCAGCCTCCAACAGGGGGCGGACACCGGGGAGCTGTTTTTT	CASSLQQGADTGELFF
TRBV7-2	few	.	TRBJ2-3	TGTGCCAGCAGCTTAGCGCGCAGGGCGAGGGATACGCAGTATTTT	CASSLARRARDTQYF
TRBV7-9	many	.	TRBJ1-5	TGCGCCAGCAGCTTGGGGCAAGGTAGCAATCAGCCCCAGCATTTT	CASSLGQGSNQPQHF
TRBV6-4	.	TRBD1	TRBJ2-2	TGTGCCAGCAGTGACGGGACAGGGGCCGGGGAGCTGTTTTTT	CASSDGTGAGELFF
TRBV6-5	many	.	TRBJ2-3	TGTGCCAGCAGTCCGCGCTTCGGACAATCAGATACGCAGTATTTT	CASSPRFGQSDTQYF
TRBV27	.	.	TRBJ1-4	TGTGCCAGCAGTTTATCAACGGGGCTACATGAAAAACTGTTTTTT	CASSLSTGLHEKLFF
TRBV4-2	few	.	TRBJ1-2	TGTGCCAGCAGCCCCCGGGACCTCCTATCACGAGCTAACTATGGCTACACCTTC	CASSPRDLLSRANYGYTF
TRBV10-3	many	.	TRBJ2-5	TGTGCCATCAGTGAGTCCGGCAGTGGGGAGACCCAGTACTTC	CAISESGSGETQYF
TRBV6-4	.	.	TRBJ1-5	TGTGCCAGCAGTGACCCGAGGGTAGATCAGCCCCAGCATTTT	CASSDPRVDQPQHF
TRBV7-2	.	.	TRBJ1-2	TGTGCCAGCAGCTTCCCCGGGACCGCCGTCCGGGCTAACTATGGCTACACCTTC	CASSFPGTAVRANYGYTF
TRBV28	.	TRBD1	TRBJ2-7	TGTGCCAGCAGTTCCCTACAGGGGGCCTACGAGCAGTACTTC	CASSSLQGAYEQYF
TRBV29-1	.	.	TRBJ1-1	TGCAGCGTTGTTAAGGGCACGACAGCTGAAGCTTTCTTT	CSVVKGTTAEAFF
TRBV3-1	.	TRBD2	TRBJ2-1	TGTGCCAGCAGCCAAGCCGGGACTAGCATCGATGAGCAGTTCTTC	CASSQAGTSIDEQFF
TRBV14	.	TRBD1	TRBJ1-6	TGTGCCAGCAGCCAAGTCCGACAGGGGTATAATTCACCCCTCCACTTT	CASSQVRQGYNSPLHF
TRBV29-1	.	.	TRBJ1-2	TGCAGCGTTCTTCGGGGGGACTATGGCTACACCTTC	CSVLRGDYGYTF
TRBV6-5	once	TRBD1	TRBJ1-2	TGTGCCAGCAGCCAAGCGAGCAGGGGGCTCTCTGGCTACACCTTC	CASSQASRGLSGYTF
TRBV12-3/TRBV12-4	few	TRBD1	TRBJ2-7	TGTGCCAGCACCGGGACAGGGATCTTCTACGAGCAGTACTTC	CASTGTGIFYEQYF
TRBV7-2	few	.	TRBJ1-5	TGTGCCAGCAGCTTACGTCAGACCAATCAGCCCCAGCATTTT	CASSLRQTNQPQHF
TRBV12-3/TRBV12-4	many	.	TRBJ2-7	TGTGCCAGCACCAGGTGGTCAGGGGCCGCCTACGAGCAGTACTTC	CASTRWSGAAYEQYF
TRBV15	few	TRBD2	TRBJ2-1	TGTGCCACCAGCACTAGCGGAGGATTGGCGTTCTTC	CATSTSGGLAFF
TRBV4-3	.	.	TRBJ2-3	TGCGCCAGCAGTCAAGTTCGGCGTCTAGCGGAGGGGGGGGGAGATACGCAGTATTTT	CASSQVRRLAEGGGDTQYF
TRBV20-1	few	.	TRBJ2-4	TGCAGTGCCAGTCAGGGGGCCAAAAACATTCAGTACTTC	CSASQGAKNIQYF
TRBV9	.	.	TRBJ2-7	TGTGCCAGAACGGAGCAGTACTTC	CARTEQYF
TRBV5-1	.	.	TRBJ2-7	TGCGCCAGCAGCCCGGAAGCGGGCGTACCTTTTGGTTACGAGCAGTACTTC	CASSPEAGVPFGYEQYF
TRBV7-8	.	TRBD1	TRBJ1-2	TGTGCCAGCAGCGCCCCCAGGACAGGGGGTAGGGATGGCTACACCTTC	CASSAPRTGGRDGYTF
TRBV7-2	.	TRBD1	TRBJ1-2	TGTGCCAGCAGCTCGGGACAGTTCCGAGGTTATGGCTACACCTTC	CASSSGQFRGYGYTF
TRBV20-1	few	.	TRBJ2-7	TGCAGTGCCCCGCGGGGTTCAGACCCCTCCTACGAGCAGTACTTC	CSAPRGSDPSYEQYF
TRBV20-1	once	.	TRBJ1-2	TGCAGTGCCACAGATCTCGGGGGTGGCTACACCTTC	CSATDLGGGYTF
TRBV29-1	.	.	TRBJ2-1	TGCAGCGTTGAAGGGAGCAATGAGCAGTTCTTC	CSVEGSNEQFF
TRBV20-1	.	TRBD2	TRBJ2-5	TGCAGTGCTAGAGATTGGGCGGGAGGGGGGCAAGAGACCCAGTACTTC	CSARDWAGGGQETQYF
TRBV4-1	.	TRBD1	TRBJ2-1	TGCGCCAGCAGCCTCGACAGGGGGCGCGGGAATGAGCAGTTCTTC	CASSLDRGRGNEQFF
TRBV21-1	few	.	TRBJ2-1	TGTGCCAGCAGCGCTAATCGGGACTCGGACAATGAGCAGTTCTTC	CASSANRDSDNEQFF
TRBV25-1	.	TRBD1	TRBJ2-2	TGTGCCAGCAGTGAATATCAGGGGGCCGGGGAGCTGTTTTTT	CASSEYQGAGELFF
TRBV4-3	.	.	TRBJ1-1	TGCGCCAGCAGCCAAAACAGGGCCTACACTGAAGCTTTCTTT	CASSQNRAYTEAFF
TRBV20-1	.	.	TRBJ2-2	TGCAGTGCTCCGGGGAAGGCGGCCAGGGAGCTGTTTTTT	CSAPGKAARELFF
TRBV13	.	TRBD2	TRBJ2-1	TGTGCCAGCAGCCCCGGTCCTAGCGGGAGTAGGGAGACCCAGTTCTTC	CASSPGPSGSRETQFF
TRBV7-2	.	TRBD1	TRBJ1-6	TGTGCCAGCAGCTCGGGGACAGGGGCGGGTTCACCCCTCCACTTT	CASSSGTGAGSPLHF
TRBV7-2	.	.	TRBJ1-2	TGTGCCAGCAGCCAGAGACAGGACCAGAACTATGGCTACACCTTC	CASSQRQDQNYGYTF
TRBV27	few	TRBD2	TRBJ2-1	TGTGCCAGCACAGCGGGGGGGGCCTACAATGAGCAGTTCTTC	CASTAGGAYNEQFF
TRBV12-3/TRBV12-4	once	.	TRBJ1-2	TGTGCCAGCAGTCCCTTCCTCCCGTTCGGCGGGGGCTACACCTTC	CASSPFLPFGGGYTF
TRBV20-1	.	.	TRBJ1-1	TGCAGTGGGAACCCGGAGGCAACCGGCCAAGCTTTCTTT	CSGNPEATGQAFF
TRBV7-9	few	.	TRBJ2-7	TGTGCCAGCAGCCCACGGACAGCCATCTCCTACGAGCAGTACTTC	CASSPRTAISYEQYF
TRBV18	.	.	TRBJ2-1	TGTGCCAGCTCACCAACGAGTATTCATGAGCAGTTCTTC	CASSPTSIHEQFF